This is a list of T cell receptor beta chains from one sample in a study of patients and donors after allogeneic stem cell transplantation. TCRdb independently ran MiXCR on the RT-PCR reads; one entry per CDR3 protein. The table has 150,000 to 200,000 distinct CDR3 sequences, approximately 25% seen once. Sequenced material: blood, either unsorted or a sorted T cell fraction (not recorded which). The receptors stem from a human donor who was either an allogeneic HSCT recipient or a stem cell or donor lymphocyte infusion donor (not recorded which). It is not recorded whose cells these are; they may come from a transplant donor. The CDR3 runs from the conserved cysteine through the conserved F or W. D genes are given only for firm matches. Some rows mark clone size as missing; the rest say once, few, many or name a class of expanded clone.

D gene: .; V gene: TRBV20-1; clone size: .; J gene: TRBJ2-1; CDR3 DNA: TGCAGTGCTAGAGATCCAACAGGGAGGAATGAGCAGTTCTTC; CDR3 protein: CSARDPTGRNEQFF
D gene: TRBD1; V gene: TRBV15; clone size: .; J gene: TRBJ1-5; CDR3 DNA: TGTGCCACCAGCAGGGAGGACAGGGGCGATCAGCCCCAGCATTTT; CDR3 protein: CATSREDRGDQPQHF
D gene: .; V gene: TRBV7-2; clone size: .; J gene: TRBJ1-4; CDR3 DNA: TGTGCCAGCAGCCTCACTGTGGGTGGGGAAAAACTGTTTTTT; CDR3 protein: CASSLTVGGEKLFF
D gene: .; V gene: TRBV12-3/TRBV12-4; clone size: few; J gene: TRBJ1-3; CDR3 DNA: TGTGCCAGCAGTTTCGGGGTTACGAACACCATATATTTT; CDR3 protein: CASSFGVTNTIYF
D gene: .; V gene: TRBV11-1; clone size: few; J gene: TRBJ2-3; CDR3 DNA: TGTGCCAGCAGCTTAGAAGCGATCCAACCCCACACAGATACGCAGTATTTT; CDR3 protein: CASSLEAIQPHTDTQYF
D gene: .; V gene: TRBV5-1; clone size: .; J gene: TRBJ1-1; CDR3 DNA: TGCGCCAGCAGCTTGGGCCCCCAAATGGGCACTGAAGCTTTCTTT; CDR3 protein: CASSLGPQMGTEAFF
D gene: .; V gene: TRBV14; clone size: .; J gene: TRBJ2-2; CDR3 DNA: TGTGCCTCGAGGGCCCTAGGCACCGGGGAGCTGTTTTTT; CDR3 protein: CASRALGTGELFF
D gene: .; V gene: TRBV7-9; clone size: many; J gene: TRBJ1-1; CDR3 DNA: TGTGCCAGCAGCTTAGTTCTGGGGAACACTGAAGCTTTCTTT; CDR3 protein: CASSLVLGNTEAFF
D gene: .; V gene: TRBV4-3; clone size: many; J gene: TRBJ1-1; CDR3 DNA: TGCGCCAGCAGCCAAGATGACGGATCGAACACTGAAGCTTTCTTT; CDR3 protein: CASSQDDGSNTEAFF
D gene: .; V gene: TRBV5-1; clone size: few; J gene: TRBJ2-2; CDR3 DNA: TGCGCCAGCAGCTTGAGACCGAACACCGGGGAGCTGTTTTTT; CDR3 protein: CASSLRPNTGELFF
D gene: .; V gene: TRBV5-1; clone size: few; J gene: TRBJ1-6; CDR3 DNA: TGCGCCAGCAGCAACCGACAGAGCTCCTATAATTCACCCCTCCACTTT; CDR3 protein: CASSNRQSSYNSPLHF